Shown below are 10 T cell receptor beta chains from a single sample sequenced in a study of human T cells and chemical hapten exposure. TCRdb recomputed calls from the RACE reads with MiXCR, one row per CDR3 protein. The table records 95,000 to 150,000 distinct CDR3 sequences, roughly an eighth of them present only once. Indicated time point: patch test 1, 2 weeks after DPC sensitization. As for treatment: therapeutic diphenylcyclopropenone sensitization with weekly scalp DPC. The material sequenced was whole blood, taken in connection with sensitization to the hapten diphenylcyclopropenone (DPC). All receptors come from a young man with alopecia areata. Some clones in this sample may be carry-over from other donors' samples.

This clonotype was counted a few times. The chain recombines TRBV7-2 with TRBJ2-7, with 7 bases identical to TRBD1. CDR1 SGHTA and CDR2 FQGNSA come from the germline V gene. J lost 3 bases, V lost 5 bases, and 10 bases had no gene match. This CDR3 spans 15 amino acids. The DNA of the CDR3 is TGTGCCAGCAGCGCTGGACAGGCGACGATCTACGAGCAGTACGTC. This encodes CASSAGQATIYEQYV.

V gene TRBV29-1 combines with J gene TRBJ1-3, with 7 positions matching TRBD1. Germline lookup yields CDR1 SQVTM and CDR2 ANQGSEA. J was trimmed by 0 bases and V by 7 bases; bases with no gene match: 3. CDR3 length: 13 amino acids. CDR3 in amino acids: CSAGDSSGNTIYF. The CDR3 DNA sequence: TGCAGCGCCGGGGACAGCTCTGGAAACACCATATATTTT.

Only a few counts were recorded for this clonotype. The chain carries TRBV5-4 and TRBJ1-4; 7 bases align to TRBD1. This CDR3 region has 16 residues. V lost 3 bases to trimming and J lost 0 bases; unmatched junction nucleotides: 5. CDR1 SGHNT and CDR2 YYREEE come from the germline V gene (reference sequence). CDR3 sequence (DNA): TGTGCCAGCAGCTACACAGGGGAAGCAACTAATGAAAAACTGTTTTTT. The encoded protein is CASSYTGEATNEKLFF. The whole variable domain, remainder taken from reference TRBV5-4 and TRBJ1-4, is ETGVTQSPTHLIKTRGQQVTLRCSSQSGHNTVSWYQQALGQGPQFIFQYYREEENGRGNFPPRFSGLQFPNYSSELNVNALELDDSALYLCASSYTGEATNEKLFFGSGTQLSVL.

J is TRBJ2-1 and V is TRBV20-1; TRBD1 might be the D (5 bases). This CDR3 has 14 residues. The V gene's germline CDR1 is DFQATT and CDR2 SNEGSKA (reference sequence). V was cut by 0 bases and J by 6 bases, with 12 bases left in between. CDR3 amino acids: CSAREAQVGNEQFF. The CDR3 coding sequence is TGCAGTGCTAGAGAGGCACAGGTCGGCAATGAGCAGTTCTTC.

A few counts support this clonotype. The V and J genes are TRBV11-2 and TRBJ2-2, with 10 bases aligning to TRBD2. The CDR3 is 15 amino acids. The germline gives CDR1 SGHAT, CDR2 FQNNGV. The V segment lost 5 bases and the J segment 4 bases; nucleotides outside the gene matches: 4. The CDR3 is CASSPRTSGTGELFF. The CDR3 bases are TGTGCCAGCAGCCCTAGGACTAGCGGCACCGGGGAGCTGTTTTTT.

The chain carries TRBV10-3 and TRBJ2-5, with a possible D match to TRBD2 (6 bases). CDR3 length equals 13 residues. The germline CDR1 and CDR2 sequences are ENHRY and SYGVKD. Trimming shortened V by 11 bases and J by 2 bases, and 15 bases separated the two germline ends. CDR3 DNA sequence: TGTGCCTCGAAACGGGGGTTACAAGAGACCCAGTACTTC. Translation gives CASKRGLQETQYF.

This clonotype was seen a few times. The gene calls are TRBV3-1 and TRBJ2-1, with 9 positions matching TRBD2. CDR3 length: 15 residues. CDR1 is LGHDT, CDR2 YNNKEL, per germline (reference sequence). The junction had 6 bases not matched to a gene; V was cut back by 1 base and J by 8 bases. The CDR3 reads CASSQGSSGVYEQFF. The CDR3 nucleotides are TGTGCCAGCAGCCAAGGGTCTAGCGGGGTGTATGAGCAGTTCTTC.

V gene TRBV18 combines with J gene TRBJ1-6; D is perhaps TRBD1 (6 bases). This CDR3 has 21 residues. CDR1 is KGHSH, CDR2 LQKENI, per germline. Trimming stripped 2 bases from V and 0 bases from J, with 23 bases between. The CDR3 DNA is TGTGCCAGCTCACCAGCGGCGATTTCCGGGGGGCATAGCTCCTATAATTCACCCCTCCACTTT. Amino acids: CASSPAAISGGHSSYNSPLHF.

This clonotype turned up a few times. As DNA, the CDR3 is TGTGCCAGCATAGGACGCAACCTCTATGGCTACACCTTC. Protein sequence: CASIGRNLYGYTF. The chain uses TRBV6-1 and TRBJ1-2; D remains unclear. V dropped 7 bases and J dropped 4 bases, with 13 bases sitting between them. Germline V CDR1 and CDR2: MNHNS, SASEGT. The CDR3 has 13 residues.

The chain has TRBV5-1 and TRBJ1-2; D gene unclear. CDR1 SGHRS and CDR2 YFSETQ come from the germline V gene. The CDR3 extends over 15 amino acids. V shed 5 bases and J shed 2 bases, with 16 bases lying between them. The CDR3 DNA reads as TGCGCCAGCAGGCTTATATCACAGTCAAACTATGGCTACACCTTC. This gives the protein CASRLISQSNYGYTF.